This T cell receptor beta chain was retrieved from a study of T cell responses to AZD1222 COVID-19 vaccine. Germline V gives CDR1 SGHRS, CDR2 YFSETQ. This CDR3 is 16 amino acids long. V lost 1 base and J lost 0, with 11 bases in between. Profiling relied on immunoSEQ multiplex PCR, and the TCRdb table lists in-frame clones only, not all of them. The data show roughly 110,000 clones, roughly 89% seen once. The sample was peripheral blood, taken on day 0 of AZD1222 vaccination. The V and J genes are TRBV5-1 and TRBJ2-1; maybe TRBD1 (6 bases). This receptor was obtained from an adult in good health. Here the CDR3 DNA reads TGCGCCAGCAGCTTGACAGGGCCTAGCTCCTACAATGAGCAGTTCTTC. Residues: CASSLTGPSSYNEQFF.